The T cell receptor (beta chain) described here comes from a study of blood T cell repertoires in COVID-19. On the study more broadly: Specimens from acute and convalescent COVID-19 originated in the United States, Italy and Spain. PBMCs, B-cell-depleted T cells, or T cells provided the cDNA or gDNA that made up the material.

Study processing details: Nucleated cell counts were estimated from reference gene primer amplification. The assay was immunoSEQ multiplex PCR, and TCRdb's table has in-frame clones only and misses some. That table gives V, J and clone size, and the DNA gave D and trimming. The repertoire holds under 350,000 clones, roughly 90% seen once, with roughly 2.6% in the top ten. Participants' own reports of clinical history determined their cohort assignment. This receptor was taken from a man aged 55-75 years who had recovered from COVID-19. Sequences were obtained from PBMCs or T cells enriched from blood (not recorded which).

CDR3 loop: CASSEKGNQPQHF. The CDR3, as DNA: TGTGCCAGCAGTGAGAAGGGGAATCAGCCCCAGCATTTT. V usage is TRBV27 and J usage is TRBJ1-5, with D possibly being TRBD1 (5 bases). The germline V gene encodes CDR1 MNHEY and CDR2 SMNVEV (reference sequence). Between the trimmed V and J ends, which lost 5 bases and 4 bases, there was a span of 9 bases. The CDR3 covers 13 residues.